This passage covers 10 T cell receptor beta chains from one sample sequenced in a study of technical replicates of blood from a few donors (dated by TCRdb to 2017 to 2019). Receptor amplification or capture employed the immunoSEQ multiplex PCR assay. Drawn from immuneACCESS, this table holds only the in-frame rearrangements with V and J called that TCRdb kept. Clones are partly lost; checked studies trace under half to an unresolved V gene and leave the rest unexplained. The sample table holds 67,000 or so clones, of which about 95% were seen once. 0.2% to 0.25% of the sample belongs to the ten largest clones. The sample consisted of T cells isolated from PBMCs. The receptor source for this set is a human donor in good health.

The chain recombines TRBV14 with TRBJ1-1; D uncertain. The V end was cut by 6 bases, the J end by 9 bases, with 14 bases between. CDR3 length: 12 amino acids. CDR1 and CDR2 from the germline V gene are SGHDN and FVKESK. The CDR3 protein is CASRGTTKKAFF. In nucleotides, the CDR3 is TGTGCCAGCAGGGGCACCACCAAAAAAGCTTTCTTT.

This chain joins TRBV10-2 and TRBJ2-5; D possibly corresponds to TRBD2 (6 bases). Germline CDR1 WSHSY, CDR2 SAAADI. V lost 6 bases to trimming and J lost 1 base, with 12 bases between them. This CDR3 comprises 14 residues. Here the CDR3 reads CASRPVAVQETQYF. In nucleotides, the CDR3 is TGCGCCAGCAGGCCAGTAGCGGTCCAAGAGACCCAGTACTTC.

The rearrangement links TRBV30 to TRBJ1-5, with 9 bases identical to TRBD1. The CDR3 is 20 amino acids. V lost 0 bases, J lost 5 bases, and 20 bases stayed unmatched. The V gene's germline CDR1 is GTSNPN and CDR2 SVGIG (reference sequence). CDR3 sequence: CAWSVRSDRGKPSIDQPQHF. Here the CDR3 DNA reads TGTGCCTGGAGTGTACGTTCGGACAGGGGTAAACCCTCAATAGATCAGCCCCAGCATTTT.

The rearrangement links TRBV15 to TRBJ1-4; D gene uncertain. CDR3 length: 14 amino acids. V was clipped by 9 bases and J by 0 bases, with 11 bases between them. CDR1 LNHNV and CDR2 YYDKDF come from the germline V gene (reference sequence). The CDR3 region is CATRLETTNEKLFF. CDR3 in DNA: TGTGCCACACGACTGGAGACAACTAATGAAAAACTGTTTTTT.

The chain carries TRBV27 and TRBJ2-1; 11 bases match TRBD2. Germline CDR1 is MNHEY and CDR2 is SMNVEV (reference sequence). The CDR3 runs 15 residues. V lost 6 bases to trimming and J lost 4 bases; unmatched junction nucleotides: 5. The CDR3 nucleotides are TGTGCCAGCAGCCGTGGGACTAGCGGATACAATGAGCAGTTCTTC. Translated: CASSRGTSGYNEQFF.

CDR3 coding DNA: TGTGCCAGCAGCTTCGGGACTAGCACAGATACGCAGTATTTT. Protein: CASSFGTSTDTQYF. The gene calls are TRBV5-4 and TRBJ2-3; tentative D call: TRBD2 (6 bases). Germline CDR1 SGHNT, CDR2 YYREEE (reference sequence). V shed 2 bases and J shed 0 bases, with 7 bases lying between them. The length of the CDR3 is 14 residues.

The CDR3 DNA sequence: TGTGCCAGCAGCCCCGAGGGGGGGAGCTCCTATAATTCACCCCTCCACTTT. This translates into CASSPEGGSSYNSPLHF. This rearrangement joins TRBV5-4 to TRBJ1-6, with a possible D match to TRBD1 (6 bases). V was clipped by 4 bases and J by 0 bases, with 14 bases between them. This CDR3 has 17 residues. Germline CDR1 SGHNT, CDR2 YYREEE (reference sequence).

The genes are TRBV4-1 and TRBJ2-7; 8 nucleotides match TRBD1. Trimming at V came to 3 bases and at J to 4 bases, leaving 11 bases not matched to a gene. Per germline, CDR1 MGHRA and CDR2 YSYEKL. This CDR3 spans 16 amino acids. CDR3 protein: CASSHEPTGDRYEQYF. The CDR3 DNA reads TGCGCCAGCAGCCATGAACCGACAGGGGATAGGTACGAGCAGTACTTC.

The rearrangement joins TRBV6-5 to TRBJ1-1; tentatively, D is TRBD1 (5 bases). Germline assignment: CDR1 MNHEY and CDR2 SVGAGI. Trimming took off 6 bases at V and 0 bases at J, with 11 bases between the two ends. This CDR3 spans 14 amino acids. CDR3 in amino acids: CASRTGWMNTEAFF. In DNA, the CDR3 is TGTGCCAGCAGAACAGGTTGGATGAACACTGAAGCTTTCTTT.

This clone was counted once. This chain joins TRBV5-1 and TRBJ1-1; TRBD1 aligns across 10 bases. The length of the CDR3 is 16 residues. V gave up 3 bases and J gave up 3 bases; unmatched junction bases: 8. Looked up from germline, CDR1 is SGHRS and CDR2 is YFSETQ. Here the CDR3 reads CASSYRDRGFHTEAFF. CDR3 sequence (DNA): TGCGCCAGCAGCTACCGGGACAGGGGTTTCCACACTGAAGCTTTCTTT.